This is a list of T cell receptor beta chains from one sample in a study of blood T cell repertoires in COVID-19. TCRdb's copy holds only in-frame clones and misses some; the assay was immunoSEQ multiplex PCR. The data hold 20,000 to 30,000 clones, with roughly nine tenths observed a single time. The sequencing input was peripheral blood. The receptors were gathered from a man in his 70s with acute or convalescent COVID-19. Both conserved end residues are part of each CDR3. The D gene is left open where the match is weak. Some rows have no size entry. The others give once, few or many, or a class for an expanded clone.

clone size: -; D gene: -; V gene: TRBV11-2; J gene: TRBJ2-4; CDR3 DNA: TGTGCCAGCAGCTTAGACGGGAGTGGAAACATTCAGTACTTC; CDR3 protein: CASSLDGSGNIQYF
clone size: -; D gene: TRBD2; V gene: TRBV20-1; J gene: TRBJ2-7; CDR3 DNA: TGCAGTGCTAGTATAGCTAGCGGGAGCAACGAGCAGTACTTC; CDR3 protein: CSASIASGSNEQYF
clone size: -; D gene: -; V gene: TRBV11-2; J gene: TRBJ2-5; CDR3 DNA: TGTGCCAGCAGCCGGCTGGAGCGGAGGGAGACCCAGTACTTC; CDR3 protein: CASSRLERRETQYF
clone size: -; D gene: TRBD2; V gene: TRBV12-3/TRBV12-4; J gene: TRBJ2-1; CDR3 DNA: TGTGCCAGCAGTTTAGAAGCGGGGAAGCATGCGTTCTTC; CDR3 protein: CASSLEAGKHAFF
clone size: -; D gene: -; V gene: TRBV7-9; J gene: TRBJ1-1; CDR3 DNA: TGTGCCAGCAGCCAGGGACACCCGAACACTGAAGCTTTCTTT; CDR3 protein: CASSQGHPNTEAFF
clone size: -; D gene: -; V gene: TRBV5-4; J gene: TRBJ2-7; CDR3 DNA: TGTGCCAGCAGCTTGAAACGGGTAACAGGCCCCTACGAGCAGTACTTC; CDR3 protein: CASSLKRVTGPYEQYF
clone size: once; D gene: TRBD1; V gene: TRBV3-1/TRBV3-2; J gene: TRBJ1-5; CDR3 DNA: TGTGCCAGCAGGTCCGGGACAGGGGGAAGGGGCAATCAGCCCCAGCATTTT; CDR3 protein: CASRSGTGGRGNQPQHF
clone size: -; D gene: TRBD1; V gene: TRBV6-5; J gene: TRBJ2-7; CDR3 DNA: TGTGCCAGCAGCTACCGGACAGGGTTCTCCTACGAGCAGTACTTC; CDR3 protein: CASSYRTGFSYEQYF
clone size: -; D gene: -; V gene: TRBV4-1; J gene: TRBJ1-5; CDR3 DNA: TGCGCCAGCAGCCAACAGGGGCCAAATCAGCCCCAGCATTTT; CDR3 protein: CASSQQGPNQPQHF
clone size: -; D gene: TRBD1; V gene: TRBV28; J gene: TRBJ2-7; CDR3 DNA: TGTGCCAGCAGTTACCGGGACAGGGGGGCCTACGAGCAGTACTTC; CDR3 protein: CASSYRDRGAYEQYF
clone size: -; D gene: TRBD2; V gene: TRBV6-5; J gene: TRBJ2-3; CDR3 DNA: TGTGCCAGCACGGGACTAGCGGGGGGGGATACGCAGTATTTT; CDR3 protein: CASTGLAGGDTQYF
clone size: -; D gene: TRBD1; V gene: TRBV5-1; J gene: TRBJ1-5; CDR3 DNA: TGCGCCAGCAGCTTCGATGGACAGGGGGCTGGTCAGCCCCAGCATTTT; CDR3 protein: CASSFDGQGAGQPQHF
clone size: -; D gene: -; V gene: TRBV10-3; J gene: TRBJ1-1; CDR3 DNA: TGTGCCTCGGCGGACAGTTCCAAGTCTATGAACACTGAAGCTTTCTTT; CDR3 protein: CASADSSKSMNTEAFF
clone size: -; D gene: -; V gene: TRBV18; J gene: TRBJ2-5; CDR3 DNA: TGTGCCAGCTCACCACCAAGAACACAAGAGACCCAGTACTTC; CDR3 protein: CASSPPRTQETQYF
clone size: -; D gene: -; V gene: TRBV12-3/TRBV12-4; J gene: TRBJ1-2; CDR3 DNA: TGTGCCAGCCACGGGGGGGGTGACTATGGCTACACCTTC; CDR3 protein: CASHGGGDYGYTF
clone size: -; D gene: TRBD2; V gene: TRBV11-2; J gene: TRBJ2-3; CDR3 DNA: TGTGCCAGCAGCCCCCCCGGGACTAGCGGGTCCGCAACGCAGTATTTT; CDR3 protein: CASSPPGTSGSATQYF
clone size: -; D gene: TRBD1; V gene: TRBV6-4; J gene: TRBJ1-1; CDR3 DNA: TGTGCCAGCAGGGGGACAGGTAGGAACACTGAAGCTTTCTTT; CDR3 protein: CASRGTGRNTEAFF
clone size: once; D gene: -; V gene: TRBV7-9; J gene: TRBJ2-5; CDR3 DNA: TGTGCCAGCAGCTTTGAGGTCGCGACCCAGTACTTC; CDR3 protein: CASSFEVATQYF
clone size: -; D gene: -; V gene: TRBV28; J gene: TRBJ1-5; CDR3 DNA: TGTGCCAGCAGTTTGGGGGGAAGCCCCAATCAGCCCCAGCATTTT; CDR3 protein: CASSLGGSPNQPQHF
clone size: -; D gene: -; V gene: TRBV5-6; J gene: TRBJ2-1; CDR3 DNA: TGTGCCAGCAGCTTGCAGGGCCTCGACGATACCTACAATGAGCAGTTCTTC; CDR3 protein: CASSLQGLDDTYNEQFF
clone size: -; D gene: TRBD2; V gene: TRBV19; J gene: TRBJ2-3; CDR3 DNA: TGTGCCTGTAGCGGGAGCGCAGATACGCAGTATTTT; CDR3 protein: CACSGSADTQYF
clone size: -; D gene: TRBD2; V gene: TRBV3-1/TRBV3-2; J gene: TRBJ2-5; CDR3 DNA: TGTGCCAGCAGCCAAGAATCTCTAGCGGGAGGGCCCTGGGAGACCCAGTACTTC; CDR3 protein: CASSQESLAGGPWETQYF
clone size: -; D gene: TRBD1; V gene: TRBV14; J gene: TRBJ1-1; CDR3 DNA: TGTGCCAGCAGCCTCTGGACAGGGCGTTATACTGAAGCTTTCTTT; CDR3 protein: CASSLWTGRYTEAFF
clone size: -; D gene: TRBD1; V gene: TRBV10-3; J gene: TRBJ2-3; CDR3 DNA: TGTGCCATCAGAGCGAGGACAGGGGTCACCGATAGCACAGATACGCAGTATTTT; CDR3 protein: CAIRARTGVTDSTDTQYF
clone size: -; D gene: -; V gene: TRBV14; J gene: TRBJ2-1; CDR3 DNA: TGTGCCAGCAGACAAGGGATCGGAGCGGTGTACAATGAGCAGTTCTTC; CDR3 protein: CASRQGIGAVYNEQFF
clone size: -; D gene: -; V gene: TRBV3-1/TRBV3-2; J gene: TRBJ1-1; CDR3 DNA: TGTGCCAGCAGCCCAACAGCACATCATGGATTGAACACTGAAGCTTTCTTT; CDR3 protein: CASSPTAHHGLNTEAFF
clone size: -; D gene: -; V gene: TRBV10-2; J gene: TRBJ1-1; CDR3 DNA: TGCGCCAGCAGTGAATTACGGTTGAACACTGAAGCTTTCTTT; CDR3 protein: CASSELRLNTEAFF
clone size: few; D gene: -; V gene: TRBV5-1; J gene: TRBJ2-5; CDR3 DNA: TGCGCCAGCAGCTTTACATTTACCCAGGGCCAAGAGACCCAGTACTTC; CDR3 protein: CASSFTFTQGQETQYF
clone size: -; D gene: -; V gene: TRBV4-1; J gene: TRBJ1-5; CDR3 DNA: TGCGCCAGCAGCCCACCAGGGGGCAATCAGCCCCAGCATTTT; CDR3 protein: CASSPPGGNQPQHF
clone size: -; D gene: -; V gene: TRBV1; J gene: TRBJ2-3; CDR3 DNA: TGCACCAGCAGCCATTATATTGGGCGGGAGGGAGGAGATACGCAGTATTTT; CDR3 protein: CTSSHYIGREGGDTQYF
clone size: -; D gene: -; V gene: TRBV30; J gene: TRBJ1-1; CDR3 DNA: TGTGCCTGGAGTGTACAGATGGGCACTGAAGCTTTCTTT; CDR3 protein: CAWSVQMGTEAFF
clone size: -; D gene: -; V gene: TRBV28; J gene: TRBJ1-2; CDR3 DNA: TGTGCCAGCAGTTTATTAATTCGGGCAGGGGAAGGCTACACCTTC; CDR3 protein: CASSLLIRAGEGYTF
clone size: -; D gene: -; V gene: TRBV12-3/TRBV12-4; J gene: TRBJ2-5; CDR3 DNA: TGTGCCAGCAGTTTCTTCCACGGGGAGACCCAGTACTTC; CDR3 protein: CASSFFHGETQYF
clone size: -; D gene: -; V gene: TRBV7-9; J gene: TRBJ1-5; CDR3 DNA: TGTGCCAGCAGCCCCACAGGTAGCAATCAGCCCCAGCATTTT; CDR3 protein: CASSPTGSNQPQHF
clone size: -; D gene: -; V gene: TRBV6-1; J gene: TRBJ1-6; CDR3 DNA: TGTGCCAGCAGTGATACAGGGCTGTCACCCCTCCACTTT; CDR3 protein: CASSDTGLSPLHF
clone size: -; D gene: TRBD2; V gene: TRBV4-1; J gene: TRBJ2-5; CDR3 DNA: TGCGCCAGCAGCCAAGCGCTAGCGGGGGTGGAGACCCAGTACTTC; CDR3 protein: CASSQALAGVETQYF
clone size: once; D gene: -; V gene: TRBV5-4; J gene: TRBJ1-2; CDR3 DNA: TGTGCCAGCAGCCCAGGACGGGGATCGACTAACTATGGCTACACCTTC; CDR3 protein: CASSPGRGSTNYGYTF
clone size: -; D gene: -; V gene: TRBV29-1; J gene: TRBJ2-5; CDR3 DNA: TGCAGCGGCATACCTGCGGGGGCGGCTCAAGAGACCCAGTACTTC; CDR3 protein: CSGIPAGAAQETQYF
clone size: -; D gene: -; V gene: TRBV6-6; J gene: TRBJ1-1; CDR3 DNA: TGTGCCAGCAGTAAGGTGAACAGCTTGAACACTGAAGCTTTCTTT; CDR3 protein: CASSKVNSLNTEAFF
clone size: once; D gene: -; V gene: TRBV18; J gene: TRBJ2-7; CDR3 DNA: TGTGCCAGCTCACCCAACTCCGGGGAGCAGTACTTC; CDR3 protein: CASSPNSGEQYF
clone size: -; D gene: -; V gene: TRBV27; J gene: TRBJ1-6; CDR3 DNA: TGTGCCAGCAGTTTATTTAGGGGAACCGGGTCACCCCTCCACTTT; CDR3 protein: CASSLFRGTGSPLHF
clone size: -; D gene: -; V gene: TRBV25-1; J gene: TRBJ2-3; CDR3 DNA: TGTGCCAGCAAGGGAACAGGGTCTGATACGCAGTATTTT; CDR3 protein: CASKGTGSDTQYF